This T cell receptor (beta chain) stems from a study of graft-versus-host responses after intestinal transplantation. General observations from the study: Within the allografts of patients who had graft-donor T cell macrochimerism, graft-versus-host to host-versus-graft clonal ratios were high.

A word on this clone: The antigen remains undetermined.

Assay: immunoSEQ multiplex PCR; the TCRdb copy retains only in-frame clones and omits some. Of tens of thousands of clones listed, over 80% are singletons. J was trimmed by 0 bases and V by 4 bases; bases with no gene match: 7. This CDR3 is built from 18 residues. CDR1 and CDR2 (germline): LNHDA, SQIVND (reference sequence). The chain links TRBV19 to TRBJ2-6; 9 nucleotides agree with TRBD2. The clonotype was recovered from a human patient who received an intestinal transplant, so some T cells may come from the graft donor. Sequencing used PBMCs, obtained 98 days after intestinal transplantation. CDR3 loop: CASSTLSGGVSGANVLTF. CDR3 nucleotide sequence: TGTGCCAGTAGTACACTTAGCGGGGGTGTCTCTGGGGCCAACGTCCTGACTTTC.